This is a list of T cell receptor beta chains from one sample in a study of blood T cell repertoires in COVID-19. The table came from immunoSEQ multiplex PCR; TCRdb's copy has only in-frame clones and leaves some out. The sample contains some 76,000 clones, 70% to 90% of which appear only once. Sequencing was done on a sample of peripheral blood. The receptors shown here come from a man older than 75 in a cohort sampled during active COVID-19. Both conserved end residues are part of each CDR3. The D gene is left open where the match is weak. Only part of the rows carry a size: once, few, many, or a class if the clone is expanded.

j_gene | v_gene | d_gene | abundance | CDR3aa | CDR3nt
TRBJ2-3 | TRBV7-9 | TRBD1 | - | CASSLGQISTDTQYF | TGTGCCAGCAGCTTGGGACAGATTAGCACAGATACGCAGTATTTT
TRBJ2-7 | TRBV6-1 | TRBD2 | - | CASSESGGAYEQYF | TGTGCCAGCAGTGAATCGGGGGGAGCCTACGAGCAGTACTTC
TRBJ1-1 | TRBV5-1 | TRBD1 | - | CASSFSGGTNTEAFF | TGCGCCAGCAGCTTCTCAGGGGGGACGAACACTGAAGCTTTCTTT
TRBJ2-5 | TRBV4-2 | TRBD2 | - | CASSQLGTSGAEETQYF | TGTGCCAGCAGCCAACTCGGGACTAGCGGGGCCGAGGAGACCCAGTACTTC
TRBJ1-4 | TRBV7-9 | - | - | CASSLGQSPTNEKLFF | TGTGCCAGCAGTTTAGGACAGAGCCCAACTAATGAAAAACTGTTTTTT
TRBJ2-7 | TRBV19 | TRBD1 | - | CASSDRGSYEQYF | TGTGCCAGCAGTGACAGGGGTTCCTACGAGCAGTACTTC
TRBJ2-4 | TRBV29-1 | - | once | CSVGTGAKNIQYF | TGCAGCGTTGGAACAGGGGCCAAAAACATTCAGTACTTC
TRBJ2-1 | TRBV19 | - | - | CASSIMAGKGNEQFF | TGTGCCAGTAGTATCATGGCAGGGAAGGGCAATGAGCAGTTCTTC
TRBJ2-1 | TRBV5-5 | TRBD2 | - | CASGRARNEQFF | TGTGCCAGCGGGAGGGCAAGAAATGAGCAGTTCTTC
TRBJ1-4 | TRBV2 | - | - | CASRPGGEKLFF | TGTGCCAGCAGGCCGGGAGGTGAAAAACTGTTTTTT
TRBJ1-1 | TRBV7-9 | - | - | CASSLEWVDTEAFF | TGTGCCAGCAGCTTGGAGTGGGTGGACACTGAAGCTTTCTTT
TRBJ2-2 | TRBV5-1 | - | - | CASSTGTGELFF | TGCGCCAGCAGTACAGGCACCGGGGAGCTGTTTTTT
TRBJ1-6 | TRBV29-1 | - | few | CSVDTGNSPLHF | TGCAGCGTTGATACCGGGAATTCACCCCTCCACTTT
TRBJ2-1 | TRBV19 | - | - | CASSTAGAGRSYNEQFF | TGTGCCAGTAGTACGGCCGGAGCAGGGAGGTCCTACAATGAGCAGTTCTTC
TRBJ2-2 | TRBV13 | - | - | CASSLGSRGGANTGELFF | TGTGCCAGCAGCTTAGGGTCCAGGGGCGGAGCGAACACCGGGGAGCTGTTTTTT
TRBJ1-1 | TRBV19 | TRBD1 | - | CASSIIGTGGGEAFF | TGTGCCAGTAGTATAATTGGGACAGGGGGCGGCGAAGCTTTCTTT
TRBJ2-1 | TRBV9 | TRBD2 | - | CASSVVGGGAYNEQFF | TGTGCCAGCAGCGTAGTAGGCGGGGGGGCCTACAATGAGCAGTTCTTC
TRBJ2-2 | TRBV29-1 | TRBD1 | few | CSVPDRSNTGELFF | TGCAGCGTACCGGACAGGTCGAACACCGGGGAGCTGTTTTTT
TRBJ1-1 | TRBV6-5 | - | - | CASSRITGYTEAFF | TGTGCCAGCAGTAGAATCACAGGGTACACTGAAGCTTTCTTT
TRBJ1-1 | TRBV5-1 | TRBD1 | - | CASSLDPGTGVTEAFF | TGCGCCAGCAGCTTGGACCCGGGGACAGGGGTTACTGAAGCTTTCTTT
TRBJ2-2 | TRBV6-6 | TRBD1 | - | CASLDRAVTGELFF | TGTGCCAGCCTGGACAGGGCAGTGACCGGGGAGCTGTTTTTT
TRBJ2-5 | TRBV4-1 | TRBD2 | - | CASSLRAGNLETQYF | TGCGCCAGCAGCCTAAGAGCGGGGAATCTAGAGACCCAGTACTTC
TRBJ1-2 | TRBV5-1 | TRBD1 | - | CASSLLRGQGVGYTF | TGCGCCAGCAGCCTCCTTCGGGGACAGGGGGTTGGCTACACCTTC
TRBJ2-3 | TRBV24-1 | TRBD1 | - | CATSDGQGATDTQYF | TGTGCCACCAGTGATGGACAGGGGGCCACAGATACGCAGTATTTT
TRBJ1-2 | TRBV7-2 | TRBD1 | - | CASRNRTGGSYGYTF | TGTGCCAGCAGAAACCGGACAGGGGGTAGCTATGGCTACACCTTC
TRBJ2-5 | TRBV3-1/TRBV3-2 | - | - | CASSRAGGDSGTQYF | TGTGCCAGCAGCCGAGCGGGTGGAGACTCCGGGACCCAGTACTTC
TRBJ1-6 | TRBV25-1 | - | - | CASSRGQGSSPLHF | TGTGCCAGCAGTAGAGGGCAGGGGAGCTCACCCCTCCACTTT
TRBJ1-6 | TRBV3-1/TRBV3-2 | TRBD1 | - | CASSQGQGASPLHF | TGTGCCAGCAGCCAAGGACAGGGGGCTTCACCCCTCCACTTT